One and the same sample provided the 28 T cell receptor beta chains below, sequenced in a study of shared clonotypes between healthy human individuals. Measured with immunoSEQ multiplex PCR; TCRdb has only the in-frame clones, and not every one. The data show around 2.1 million clones, 90% to 97% seen once. Material for sequencing was naive CD4+ T cells sorted from blood. Specified subset: CD45RA+ positively selected. The receptor set was obtained from a man aged 18 to 29 in good health.

This clone was detected only once. The chain carries TRBV27 and TRBJ2-4; TRBD2 matches at 14 bases. Germline CDR1 MNHEY, CDR2 SMNVEV (reference sequence). The ends lost 5 bases at V and 2 bases at J; junction bases unmatched: 5. The CDR3 is 17 amino acids. CDR3 region: CASSARLAGGPKNIQYF. CDR3 sequence (DNA): TGTGCCAGCAGTGCCCGACTAGCGGGGGGGCCCAAAAACATTCAGTACTTC.

V is TRBV14 and J is TRBJ2-1, with D possibly being TRBD2 (6 bases). Deletions cut 5 bases from V and 4 bases from J, with 15 bases between. Germline V lookup: CDR1 SGHDN, CDR2 FVKESK. This CDR3 region has 15 residues. Here the CDR3 reads CASSSTGGVYNEQFF. The CDR3 DNA reads as TGTGCCAGCAGCTCAACAGGCGGGGTGTACAATGAGCAGTTCTTC.

The gene calls are TRBV19 and TRBJ1-1; TRBD1 agrees at 7 bases. With 5 bases clipped from V and 4 bases from J, the junction kept 10 bases outside the gene matches. The CDR3 length is 15 residues. Germline V gene data show CDR1 as LNHDA and CDR2 as SQIVND (reference sequence). CDR3 residues: CASSYRGLTSTEAFF. The CDR3 DNA follows: TGTGCCAGTAGTTACAGGGGATTGACTTCCACTGAAGCTTTCTTT.

This rearrangement joins TRBV2 to TRBJ1-5; D might be TRBD1 (6 bases). The CDR3 has 15 residues. The V end lost 4 bases, the J end lost 1 base, and 11 bases lay between the germline ends. Germline V lookup: CDR1 SNHLY, CDR2 FYNNEI. The CDR3 nucleotides read TGTGCCAGCAGTGTTCAGGGGACGAGCAATCAGCCCCAGCATTTT. Translating gives CASSVQGTSNQPQHF.

J is TRBJ1-2 and V is TRBV10-3; D unclear. The V end was cut by 0 bases, the J end by 5 bases, with 10 bases between. The CDR3 runs to 14 residues. CDR1 and CDR2 (germline): ENHRY, SYGVKD. DNA of the CDR3: TGTGCCATCAGTGAGTCGCAACTTGTGTATGGCTACACCTTC. Protein: CAISESQLVYGYTF.

V is TRBV2 and J is TRBJ2-5; no firm D call. The CDR3 contains 15 residues. Trimming pared 6 bases from V and 2 bases from J, leaving 16 bases between. Germline V gives CDR1 SNHLY, CDR2 FYNNEI. The CDR3 DNA is TGTGCCAGCAGGAGGTCCCCACGGGCACAAGAGACCCAGTACTTC. Translation gives CASRRSPRAQETQYF. Full variable domain (outside the CDR3, taken from reference TRBV2 and TRBJ2-5): EPEVTQTPSHQVTQMGQEVILRCVPISNHLYFYWYRQILGQKVEFLVSFYNNEISEKSEIFDDQFSVERPDGSNFTLKIRSTKLEDSAMYFCASRRSPRAQETQYFGPGTRLLVL.

The J gene is TRBJ2-5, the V gene TRBV7-9; D is unresolved. Germline CDR1 is SEHNR and CDR2 is FQNEAQ (reference sequence). V shed 1 base and J shed 1 base, with 10 bases lying between them. This CDR3 comprises 15 residues. CDR3 region: CASSLEGVSQETQYF. Written as DNA, the CDR3 is TGTGCCAGCAGCTTAGAGGGCGTCAGCCAAGAGACCCAGTACTTC.

This clone was seen more than once but under ten times. This chain connects TRBV6-1 to TRBJ1-1; D may be TRBD1 (5 bases). There are 13 residues in the CDR3. V shed 8 bases and J shed 1 base, with 11 bases lying between them. CDR1 and CDR2 from the germline V gene are MNHNS and SASEGT. The CDR3 reads CASGHKGNTEAFF. The CDR3 region has the DNA TGTGCCAGCGGACATAAAGGGAACACTGAAGCTTTCTTT.

The V and J genes are TRBV2 and TRBJ2-7; D is perhaps TRBD1 or TRBD2 (5 bases each). Trimming shortened V by 6 bases and J by 3 bases, and 27 bases separated the two germline ends. Germline assignment: CDR1 SNHLY and CDR2 FYNNEI. CDR3 length: 18 amino acids. As DNA, the CDR3 is TGTGCCAGCAGCGGACGCCCCCGGCCCGGGACGGAAGGCTACGAGCAGTACTTC. Protein: CASSGRPRPGTEGYEQYF.

This chain uses TRBV28 with TRBJ2-4, with D perhaps matching TRBD1 or TRBD2 (6 bases each). V dropped 1 base and J dropped 1 base, with 14 bases sitting between them. CDR3 length: 17 residues. Germline assignment: CDR1 MDHEN and CDR2 SYDVKM. As DNA, the CDR3 is TGTGCCAGCAGTTTATTGGTCTTAGGGGGGGCCAAAAACATTCAGTACTTC. Translated, it gives CASSLLVLGGAKNIQYF.

The J gene is TRBJ2-2, the V gene TRBV18; D perhaps matches TRBD1 (6 bases). The ends were cut back, 6 bases at V and 6 bases at J, with 17 bases in the middle. Germline V gives CDR1 KGHSH, CDR2 LQKENI. This CDR3 has 15 amino acids. CDR3 nucleotides: TGTGCCAGCTCCCCTCCTGGACAGTCCCCCGGGGAGCTGTTTTTT. Translation gives CASSPPGQSPGELFF.

On this clone: The CDR3 does not end in the conserved phenylalanine or tryptophan, so this is likely a read error. No DNA is shown, since the ends of the CDR3 on it are uncertain; the CDR3 is the one TCRdb lists. This rearrangement joins TRBV11-3 to TRBJ2-7; whether TRBD1, the table's D call, matches the DNA was not checked. Germline V gene lookup returns CDR1 SGHNT and CDR2 YENEEA. The CDR3 extends over 13 residues, inclusive of both ends. The CDR3: CASSLKTLPRKKY.

This clone was counted once. The rearrangement joins TRBV11-2 to TRBJ1-1; weak D call: TRBD1 (6 bases). The CDR3 has 13 amino acids. Looked up from germline, CDR1 is SGHAT and CDR2 is FQNNGV. V dropped 3 bases and J dropped 7 bases, with 12 bases sitting between them. CDR3 sequence (DNA): TGTGCCAGCAGCTTCGCTCTCAGGGGTGAAGCTTTCTTT. Encoded protein: CASSFALRGEAFF.

The CDR3 DNA is TGTGCCAGCAGGGACAGGGCCGAGGGAAGAGGAAACACCATATATTTT. Its translation is CASRDRAEGRGNTIYF. The rearrangement uses TRBV2 and TRBJ1-3, with 8 bases that match TRBD1. Germline lookup yields CDR1 SNHLY and CDR2 FYNNEI. This CDR3 is 16 amino acids long. The V and J ends lost 6 bases and 4 bases, in that order; junction bases with no gene match: 11.

CDR3 DNA: TGTGCCAGCAGTGAGCTCAGGACCTACGAGCAGTACTTC. Translating it yields CASSELRTYEQYF. This chain uses TRBV2 with TRBJ2-7; D unclear. The V gene's germline CDR1 is SNHLY and CDR2 FYNNEI. V was clipped by 3 bases and J by 2 bases, with 8 bases between them. CDR3 length: 13 amino acids.

The V and J genes are TRBV7-9 and TRBJ2-5, with 7 bases identical to TRBD1. J lost 6 bases, V lost 2 bases, and 9 bases had no gene match. This CDR3 contains 15 residues. CDR1 and CDR2 from the germline V gene are SEHNR and FQNEAQ (reference sequence). CDR3 residues: CASSLITGDGQTQYF. The CDR3 DNA reads as TGTGCCAGCAGCTTAATCACAGGGGACGGCCAGACCCAGTACTTC.

The chain has TRBV30 and TRBJ1-2; 9 bases fit TRBD1. The CDR3 is made up of 13 amino acids. Germline V gene data show CDR1 as GTSNPN and CDR2 as SVGIG (reference sequence). Trimming took 0 bases from V and 9 from J; bases not matched to a gene: 5. This chain's CDR3 is CAWSVQGAGSYTF. Here the CDR3 DNA reads TGTGCCTGGAGTGTACAGGGGGCAGGGAGCTACACCTTC.

The chain uses TRBV19 and TRBJ1-3, with 8 nucleotides matching TRBD1. This CDR3 contains 15 residues. Germline trimming cut 5 bases from V and 0 bases from J; bases unmatched to any gene: 3. The germline V gene encodes CDR1 LNHDA and CDR2 SQIVND (reference sequence). The CDR3 here is CASSSTGGSGNTIYF. As DNA, the CDR3 is TGTGCCAGTAGTTCCACAGGGGGCTCTGGAAACACCATATATTTT.

The genes are TRBV6-5 and TRBJ1-6; a possible D gene is TRBD1 (5 bases). With 4 bases removed from V and 7 bases from J, the gap between germline ends came to 11 bases. This CDR3 spans 14 amino acids. Germline CDR1 is MNHEY and CDR2 is SVGAGI. The CDR3 loop reads CASSLGPGNSPLHF. CDR3 bases: TGTGCCAGCAGTTTGGGACCCGGGAATTCACCCCTCCACTTT.

The rearrangement joins TRBV10-3 to TRBJ1-2; 11 nucleotides align to TRBD1. The germline V gene encodes CDR1 ENHRY and CDR2 SYGVKD. This CDR3 region has 14 residues. Germline trimming cut 6 bases from V and 3 bases from J; bases unmatched to any gene: 3. The CDR3, as DNA: TGTGCCATCAGACAGGGACAGGGGGACTATGGCTACACCTTC. Its translation: CAIRQGQGDYGYTF.

The chain recombines TRBV9 with TRBJ2-1; 7 bases are a match to TRBD2. CDR3 length: 14 amino acids. The V and J ends lost 1 base and 6 bases, in that order; junction bases with no gene match: 4. Germline V CDR1 and CDR2: SGDLS, YYNGEE. The CDR3 DNA follows: TGTGCCAGCAGCGTACGGCTAGCGGTCAATGAGCAGTTCTTC. Translated, it gives CASSVRLAVNEQFF.

V and J are TRBV6-5 and TRBJ1-4; no clear D. The CDR3 length is 14 residues. Trimming took 3 bases from V and 2 from J, leaving 7 bases between them. Per the germline V gene, CDR1 is MNHEY and CDR2 is SVGAGI. CDR3 sequence: CASSYRSTNEKLFF. In DNA, the CDR3 is TGTGCCAGCAGTTATAGGAGTACTAATGAAAAACTGTTTTTT.

V is TRBV6-5 and J is TRBJ2-5; weak D call: TRBD2 (6 bases). The germline CDR1 and CDR2 sequences are MNHEY and SVGAGI. The CDR3 length is 14 residues. The V and J ends lost 6 bases and 4 bases respectively, with 15 bases between them. CDR3 nucleotides: TGTGCCAGCAGGGAGGGGATAATCTCAGAGACCCAGTACTTC. Translation: CASREGIISETQYF.

The chain is built from TRBV6-5 and TRBJ1-1, with D perhaps matching TRBD1 (5 bases). There are 13 residues in the CDR3. The germline V and J ends were trimmed by 6 bases and 7 bases, with 15 bases remaining between them. Germline V gene lookup returns CDR1 MNHEY and CDR2 SVGAGI. CDR3 protein: CASSPRWGDEAFF. Here the CDR3 DNA reads TGTGCCAGCAGCCCTAGGTGGGGGGATGAAGCTTTCTTT.

The chain joins TRBV5-1 to TRBJ2-5; D might be TRBD1 or TRBD2, each matching 5 bases. This CDR3 is built from 16 residues. Trimming pared 3 bases from V and 0 bases from J, leaving 15 bases between. CDR1 is SGHRS, CDR2 YFSETQ, per germline. CDR3 residues: CASSSGPHYDQETQYF. CDR3 coding DNA: TGCGCCAGCAGCTCGGGACCCCACTATGACCAAGAGACCCAGTACTTC.

V is TRBV5-4 and J is TRBJ1-5, with 9 bases lining up with TRBD1. V was clipped by 4 bases and J by 4 bases; unmatched bases: 3. Looked up from germline, CDR1 is SGHNT and CDR2 is YYREEE (reference sequence). The length of the CDR3 is 14 residues. The CDR3 sequence is CASSAGQGNQPQHF. For the CDR3, the DNA is TGTGCCAGCAGCGCCGGACAGGGGAATCAGCCCCAGCATTTT.

The chain recombines TRBV5-1 with TRBJ2-1, with D tentatively TRBD2 (6 bases). The germline V and J ends were trimmed by 3 bases and 8 bases, with 15 bases remaining between them. The CDR3 consists of 14 residues. Germline CDR1 is SGHRS and CDR2 is YFSETQ. CDR3 sequence (DNA): TGCGCCAGCAGCTCGACCCGGGGGTCCGATGAGCAGTTCTTC. As protein: CASSSTRGSDEQFF.

J is TRBJ1-6 and V is TRBV19, with 7 positions matching TRBD1. This CDR3 has 14 amino acids. CDR1 and CDR2 from the germline V gene are LNHDA and SQIVND (reference sequence). V lost 6 bases to trimming and J lost 7 bases; unmatched junction nucleotides: 6. The CDR3 bases are TGTGCCAGTAGCGAGCAGGGGGACAATTCACCCCTCCACTTT. It codes for CASSEQGDNSPLHF.